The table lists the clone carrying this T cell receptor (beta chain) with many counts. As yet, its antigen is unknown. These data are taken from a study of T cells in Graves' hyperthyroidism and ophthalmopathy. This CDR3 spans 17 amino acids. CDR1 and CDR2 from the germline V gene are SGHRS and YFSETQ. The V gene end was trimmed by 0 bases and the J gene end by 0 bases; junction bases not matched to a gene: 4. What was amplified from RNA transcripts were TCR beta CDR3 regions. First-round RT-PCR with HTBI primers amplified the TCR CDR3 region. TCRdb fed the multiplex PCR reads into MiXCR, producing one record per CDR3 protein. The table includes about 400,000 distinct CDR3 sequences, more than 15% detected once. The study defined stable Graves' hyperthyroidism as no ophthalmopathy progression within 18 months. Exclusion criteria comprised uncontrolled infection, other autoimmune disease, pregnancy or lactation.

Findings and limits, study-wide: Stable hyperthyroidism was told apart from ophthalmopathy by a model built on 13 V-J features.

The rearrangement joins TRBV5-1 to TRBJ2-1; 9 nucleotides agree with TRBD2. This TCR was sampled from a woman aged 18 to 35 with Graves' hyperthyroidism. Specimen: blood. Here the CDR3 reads CASSLGSSGASYNEQFF. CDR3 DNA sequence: TGCGCCAGCAGCTTGGGGTCTAGCGGGGCCTCCTACAATGAGCAGTTCTTC.